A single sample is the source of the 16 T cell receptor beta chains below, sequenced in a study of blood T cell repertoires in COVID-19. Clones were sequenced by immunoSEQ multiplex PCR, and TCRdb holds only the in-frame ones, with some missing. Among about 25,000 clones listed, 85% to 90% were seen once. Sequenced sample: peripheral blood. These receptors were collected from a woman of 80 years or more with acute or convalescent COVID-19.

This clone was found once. The CDR3 spells CASSPPLVLDTQYF. CDR3 nucleotide sequence: TGTGCCAGCTCACCCCCTCTTGTATTAGATACGCAGTATTTT. The V and J genes are TRBV18 and TRBJ2-3; unclear D gene. V gave up 3 bases and J gave up 5 bases, with 12 bases separating them. From germline, CDR1 is KGHSH and CDR2 LQKENI. The CDR3 length is 14 residues.

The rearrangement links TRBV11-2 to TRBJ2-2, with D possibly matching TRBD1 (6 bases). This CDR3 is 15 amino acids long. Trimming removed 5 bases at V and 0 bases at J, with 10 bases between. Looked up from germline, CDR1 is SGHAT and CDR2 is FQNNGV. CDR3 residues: CASSVDRSNTGELFF. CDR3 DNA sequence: TGTGCCAGCAGCGTGGACAGATCGAACACCGGGGAGCTGTTTTTT.

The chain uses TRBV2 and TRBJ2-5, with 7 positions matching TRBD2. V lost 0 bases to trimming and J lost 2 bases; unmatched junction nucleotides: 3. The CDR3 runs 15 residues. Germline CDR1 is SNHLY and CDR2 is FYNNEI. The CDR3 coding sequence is TGTGCCAGCAGTGAAGCGCGCGGGGGTCAAGAGACCCAGTACTTC. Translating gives CASSEARGGQETQYF.

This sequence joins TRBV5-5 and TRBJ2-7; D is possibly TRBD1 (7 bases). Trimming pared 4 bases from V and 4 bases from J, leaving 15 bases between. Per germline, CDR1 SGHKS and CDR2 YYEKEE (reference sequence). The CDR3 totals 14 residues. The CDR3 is CASSLGQAGYEQYF. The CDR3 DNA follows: TGTGCCAGCAGCCTTGGACAGGCGGGGTACGAGCAGTACTTC.

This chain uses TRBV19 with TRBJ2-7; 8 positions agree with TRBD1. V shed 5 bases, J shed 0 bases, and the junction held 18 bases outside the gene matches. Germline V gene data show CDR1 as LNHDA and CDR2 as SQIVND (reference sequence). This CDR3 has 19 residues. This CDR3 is CASSPGTGGVDYSSYEQYF. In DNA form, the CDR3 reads TGTGCCAGTAGTCCCGGGACAGGCGGGGTTGATTACAGCTCCTACGAGCAGTACTTC.

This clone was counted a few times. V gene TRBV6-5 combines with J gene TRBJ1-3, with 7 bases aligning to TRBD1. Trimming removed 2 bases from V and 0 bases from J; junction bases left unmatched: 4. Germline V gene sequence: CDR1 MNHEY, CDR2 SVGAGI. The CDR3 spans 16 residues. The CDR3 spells CASSYGQVSSGNTIYF. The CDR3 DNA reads TGTGCCAGCAGTTACGGACAGGTATCCTCTGGAAACACCATATATTTT.

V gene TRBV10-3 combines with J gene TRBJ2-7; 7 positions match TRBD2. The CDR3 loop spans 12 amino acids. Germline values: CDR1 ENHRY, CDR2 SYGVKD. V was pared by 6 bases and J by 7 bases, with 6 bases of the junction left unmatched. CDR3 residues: CAIRKGGVEQYF. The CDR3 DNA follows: TGTGCCATCAGGAAGGGAGGGGTTGAGCAGTACTTC.

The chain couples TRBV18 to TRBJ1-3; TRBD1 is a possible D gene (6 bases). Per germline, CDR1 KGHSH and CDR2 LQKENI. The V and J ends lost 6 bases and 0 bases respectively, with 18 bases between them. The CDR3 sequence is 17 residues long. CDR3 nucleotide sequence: TGTGCCAGCTCCAACACTATCACAGGGATCTCTGGAAACACCATATATTTT. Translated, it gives CASSNTITGISGNTIYF.

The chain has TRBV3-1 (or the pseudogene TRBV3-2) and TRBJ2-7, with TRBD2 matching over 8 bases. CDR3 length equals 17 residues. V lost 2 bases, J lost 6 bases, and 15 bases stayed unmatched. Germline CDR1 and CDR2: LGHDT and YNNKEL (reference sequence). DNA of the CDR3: TGTGCCAGCAGCCAATATCCCCCCGGGACTAGTTCCGGCGAGCAGTACTTC. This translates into CASSQYPPGTSSGEQYF.

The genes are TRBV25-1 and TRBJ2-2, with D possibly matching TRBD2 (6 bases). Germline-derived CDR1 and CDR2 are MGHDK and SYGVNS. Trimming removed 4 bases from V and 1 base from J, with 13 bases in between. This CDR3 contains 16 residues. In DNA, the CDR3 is TGTGCCAGCAGTGCCGGGATGGGGGGGAACACCGGGGAGCTGTTTTTT. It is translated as CASSAGMGGNTGELFF.

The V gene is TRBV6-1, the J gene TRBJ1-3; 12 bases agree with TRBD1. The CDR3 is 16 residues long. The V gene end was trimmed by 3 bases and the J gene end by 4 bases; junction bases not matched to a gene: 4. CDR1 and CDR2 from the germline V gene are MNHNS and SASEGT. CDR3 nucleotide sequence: TGTGCCAGCAGTGACCACGGGACAGGGGGCGGAAACACCATATATTTT. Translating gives CASSDHGTGGGNTIYF.

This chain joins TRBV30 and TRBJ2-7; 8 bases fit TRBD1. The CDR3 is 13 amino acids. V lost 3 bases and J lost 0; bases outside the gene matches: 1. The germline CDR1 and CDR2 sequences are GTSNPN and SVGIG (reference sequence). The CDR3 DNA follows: TGTGCCTGGAGGGGGACAGGCTCCTACGAGCAGTACTTC. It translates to CAWRGTGSYEQYF.

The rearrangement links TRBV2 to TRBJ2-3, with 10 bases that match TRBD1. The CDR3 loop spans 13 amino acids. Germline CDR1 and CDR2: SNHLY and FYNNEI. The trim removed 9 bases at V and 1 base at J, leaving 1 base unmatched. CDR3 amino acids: CARGTGGTDTQYF. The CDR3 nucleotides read TGTGCCAGAGGGACAGGGGGCACAGATACGCAGTATTTT.

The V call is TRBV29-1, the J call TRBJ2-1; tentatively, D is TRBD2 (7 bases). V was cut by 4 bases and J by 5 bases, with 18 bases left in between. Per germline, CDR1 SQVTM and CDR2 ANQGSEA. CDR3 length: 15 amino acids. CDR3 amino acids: CSVARGGRLDNEQFF. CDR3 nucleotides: TGCAGCGTTGCGAGGGGGGGCCGATTAGACAATGAGCAGTTCTTC.

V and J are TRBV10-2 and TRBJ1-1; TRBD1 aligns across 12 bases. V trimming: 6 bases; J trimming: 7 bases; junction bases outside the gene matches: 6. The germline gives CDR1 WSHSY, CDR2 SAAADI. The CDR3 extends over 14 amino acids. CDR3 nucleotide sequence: TGCGCCAGCAGGGGGACAGGGGGCAGGGTTGAAGCTTTCTTT. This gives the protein CASRGTGGRVEAFF.

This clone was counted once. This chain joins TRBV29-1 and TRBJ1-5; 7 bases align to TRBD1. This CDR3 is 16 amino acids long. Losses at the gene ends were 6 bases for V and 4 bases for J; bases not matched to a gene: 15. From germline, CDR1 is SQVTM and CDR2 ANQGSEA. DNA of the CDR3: TGCAGCGTCTTCTTTGTCGGGACAGCCGGGAATCAGCCCCAGCATTTT. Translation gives CSVFFVGTAGNQPQHF.